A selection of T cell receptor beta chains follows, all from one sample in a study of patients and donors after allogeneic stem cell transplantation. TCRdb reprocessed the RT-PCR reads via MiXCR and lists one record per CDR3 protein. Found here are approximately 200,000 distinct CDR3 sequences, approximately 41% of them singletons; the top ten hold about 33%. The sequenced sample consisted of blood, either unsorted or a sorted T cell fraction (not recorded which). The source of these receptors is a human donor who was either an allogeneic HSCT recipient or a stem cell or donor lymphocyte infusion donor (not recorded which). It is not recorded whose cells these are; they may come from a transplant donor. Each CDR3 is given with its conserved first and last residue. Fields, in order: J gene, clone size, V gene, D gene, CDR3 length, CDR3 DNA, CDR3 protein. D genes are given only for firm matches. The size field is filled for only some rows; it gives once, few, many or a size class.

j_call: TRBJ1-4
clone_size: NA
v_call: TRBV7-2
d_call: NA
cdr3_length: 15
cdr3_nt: TGTGCCAGCCCCCGCCCCGGGGGAGGGAATGAAAAACTGTTTTTT
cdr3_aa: CASPRPGGGNEKLFF

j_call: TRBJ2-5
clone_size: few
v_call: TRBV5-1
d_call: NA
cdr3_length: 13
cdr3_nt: TGCGCCAGCAGCTCTCTCTCCCAAGAGACCCAGTACTTC
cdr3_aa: CASSSLSQETQYF

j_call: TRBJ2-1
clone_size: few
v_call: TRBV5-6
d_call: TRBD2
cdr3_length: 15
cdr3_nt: TGTGCCAGCAGCTTGGCACTAGCGGGATCACATGAGCAGTTCTTC
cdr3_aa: CASSLALAGSHEQFF

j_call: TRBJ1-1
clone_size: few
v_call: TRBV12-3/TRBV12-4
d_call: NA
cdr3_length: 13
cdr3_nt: TGTGCCAGCAGTTTAGGTTGGGCGGCTGAAGCTTTCTTT
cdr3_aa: CASSLGWAAEAFF

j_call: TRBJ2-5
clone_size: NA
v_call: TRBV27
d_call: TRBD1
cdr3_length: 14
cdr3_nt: TGTGCCAGCAGTCTGACAGGGTTGCAAGAGACCCAGTACTTC
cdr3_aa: CASSLTGLQETQYF

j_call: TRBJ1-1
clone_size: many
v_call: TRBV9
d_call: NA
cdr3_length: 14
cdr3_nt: TGTGCCAGCAGCGTATATGGCGAGAACACTGAAGCTTTCTTT
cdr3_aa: CASSVYGENTEAFF

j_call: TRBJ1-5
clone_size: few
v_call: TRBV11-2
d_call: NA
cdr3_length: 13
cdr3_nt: TGTGCCAGCAGCTTATTCAGGGACCAGCCCCAGCATTTT
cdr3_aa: CASSLFRDQPQHF

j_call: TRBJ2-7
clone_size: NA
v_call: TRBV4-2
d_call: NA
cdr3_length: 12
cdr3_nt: TGTGCCAGCAGCCACGTGGGTAACGAGCAGTACTTC
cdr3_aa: CASSHVGNEQYF

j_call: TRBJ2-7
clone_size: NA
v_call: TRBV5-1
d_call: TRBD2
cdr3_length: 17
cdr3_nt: TGCGCCAGCAGCGTGACTAGCGGGAGAGTTTCTGGGTCCGAGCAGTACTTC
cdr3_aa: CASSVTSGRVSGSEQYF

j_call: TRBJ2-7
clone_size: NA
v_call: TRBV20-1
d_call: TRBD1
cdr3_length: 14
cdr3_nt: TGCAGTGCTGTACGGACAGGGAGCTCCTACGAGCAGTACTTC
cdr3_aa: CSAVRTGSSYEQYF

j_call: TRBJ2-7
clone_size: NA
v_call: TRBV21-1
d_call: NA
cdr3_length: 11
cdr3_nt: TGTGCCACATGCCTCTCGTACGAGCAGTACTTC
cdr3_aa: CATCLSYEQYF

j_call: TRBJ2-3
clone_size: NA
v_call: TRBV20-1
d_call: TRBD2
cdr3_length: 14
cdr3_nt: TGCAGTGCTAGCGGACTAGCGGGCGGAGATACGCAGTATTTT
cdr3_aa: CSASGLAGGDTQYF

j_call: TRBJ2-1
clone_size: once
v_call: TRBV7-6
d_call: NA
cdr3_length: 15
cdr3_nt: TGTGCCAGCAGCTTAGCTAATATGGGATGGCAGGATCGGTTCTTC
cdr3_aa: CASSLANMGWQDRFF

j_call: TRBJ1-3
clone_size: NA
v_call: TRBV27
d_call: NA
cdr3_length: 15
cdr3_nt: TGTGCCAGCAGCTTGGACAGCCACTCTGGAAACACCATATATTTT
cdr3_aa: CASSLDSHSGNTIYF

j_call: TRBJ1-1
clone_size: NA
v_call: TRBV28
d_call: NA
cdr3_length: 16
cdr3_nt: TGTGCCAGCAGACCACCGGGTCCTAAGGGGAACACTGAAGCTTTCTTT
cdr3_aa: CASRPPGPKGNTEAFF

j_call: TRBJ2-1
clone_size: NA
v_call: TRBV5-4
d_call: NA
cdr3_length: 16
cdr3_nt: TGTGCCAGCAACTCAAGGGGGGACAGATATTCCAATGAGCAGTTCTTC
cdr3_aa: CASNSRGDRYSNEQFF

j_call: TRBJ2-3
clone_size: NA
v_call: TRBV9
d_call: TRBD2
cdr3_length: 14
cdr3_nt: TGTGCCAGCAGCGTAGGGACTAGCGCAGATACGCAGTATTTT
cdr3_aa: CASSVGTSADTQYF

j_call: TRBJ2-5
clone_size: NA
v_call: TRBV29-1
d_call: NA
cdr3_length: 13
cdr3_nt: TGCAGCGTTGAATTCGGTCGAAGGGAGACCCAGTACTTC
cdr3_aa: CSVEFGRRETQYF

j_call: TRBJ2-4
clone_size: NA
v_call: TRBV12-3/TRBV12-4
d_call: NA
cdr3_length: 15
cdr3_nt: TGTGCCAGCAGTAGGGCCGGCGGCGCCAAAAACATTCAGTACTTC
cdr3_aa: CASSRAGGAKNIQYF

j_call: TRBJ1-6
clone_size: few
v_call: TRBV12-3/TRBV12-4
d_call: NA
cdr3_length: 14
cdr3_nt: TGTGCCACCACCTTACAGGGCGGAAATTCACCCCTCCACTTT
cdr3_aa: CATTLQGGNSPLHF

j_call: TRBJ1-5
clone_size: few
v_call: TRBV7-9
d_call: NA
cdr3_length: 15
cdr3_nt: TGTGCCAGCAGCTTAAATTCAGTTAGCAATCAGCCCCAGCATTTT
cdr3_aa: CASSLNSVSNQPQHF

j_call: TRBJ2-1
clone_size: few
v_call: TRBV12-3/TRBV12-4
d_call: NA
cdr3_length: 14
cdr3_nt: TGTGCCAGCAGTTTGGGCCAGGGGTACAATGAGCAGTTCTTC
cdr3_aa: CASSLGQGYNEQFF

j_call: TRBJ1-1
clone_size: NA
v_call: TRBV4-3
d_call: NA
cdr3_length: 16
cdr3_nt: TGCGCCAGCAGCCAGACCCCCGGGGGCGTGAACACTGAAGCTTTCTTT
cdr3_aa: CASSQTPGGVNTEAFF

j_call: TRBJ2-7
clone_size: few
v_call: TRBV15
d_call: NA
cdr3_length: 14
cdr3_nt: TGTGCCACCAGCAGAACGACTAGTTCGCACGAGCAGTACTTC
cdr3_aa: CATSRTTSSHEQYF

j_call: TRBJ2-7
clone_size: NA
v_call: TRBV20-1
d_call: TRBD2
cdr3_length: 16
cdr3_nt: TGCAGTGCTAGAGATATAGCGGGGACTAGCTCCTACGAGCAGTACTTC
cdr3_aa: CSARDIAGTSSYEQYF

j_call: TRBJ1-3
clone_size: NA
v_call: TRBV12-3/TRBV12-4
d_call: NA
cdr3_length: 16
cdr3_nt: TGTGCCAGCAGTCTTACTTTCCGGGACATCGGAAACACCATATATTTT
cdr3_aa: CASSLTFRDIGNTIYF

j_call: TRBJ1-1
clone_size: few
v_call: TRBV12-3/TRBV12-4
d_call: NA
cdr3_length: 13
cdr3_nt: TGTGCCAGCATATCACACCCGAACACTGAAGCTTTCTTT
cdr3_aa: CASISHPNTEAFF

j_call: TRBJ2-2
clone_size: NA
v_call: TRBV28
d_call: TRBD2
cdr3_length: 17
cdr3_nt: TGTGCCAGCAGTGGGACTAGCGGGAGGGCGAGCACCGGGGAGCTGTTTTTT
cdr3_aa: CASSGTSGRASTGELFF

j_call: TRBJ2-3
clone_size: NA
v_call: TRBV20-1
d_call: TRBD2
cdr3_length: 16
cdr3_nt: TGCAGTGCTAGACCCTGGGGACTAGCGGGCACAGATACGCAGTATTTT
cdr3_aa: CSARPWGLAGTDTQYF

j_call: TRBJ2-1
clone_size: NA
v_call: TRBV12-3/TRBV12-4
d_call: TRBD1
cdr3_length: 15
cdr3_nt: TGTGCCAGCAGACACAGGGGCCGGTCCTACAATGAGCAGTTCTTC
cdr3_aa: CASRHRGRSYNEQFF

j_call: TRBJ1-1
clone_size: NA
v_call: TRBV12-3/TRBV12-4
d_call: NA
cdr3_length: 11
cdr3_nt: TGTGGGGGCCGGGACGGAACTGAAGCTTTCTTT
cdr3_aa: CGGRDGTEAFF